This note documents a single T cell receptor (beta chain) sequence. Its antigen remains unidentified. The CDR3 has 14 amino acids. Germline trimming cut 6 bases from V and 2 bases from J; bases unmatched to any gene: 7. CDR1 is ENHRY and CDR2 is SYGVKD in the germline V gene. The data were taken from a study of identical twins. Study-wide results and limits: There were fewer insertions in abundant cord blood beta clonotypes, but memory repertoires showed no such pattern. Instead of following the same donors, the conclusions were based on cross-sectional statistical analysis. Sequences that were beta out-of-frame showed weaker excess twin sharing.

Template switching, a step in the protocol, added a universal primer site, and cDNA carried unique molecular identifiers. TCRdb re-called the 5' RACE reads with MiXCR, one entry per CDR3 protein. The sample has about 690,000 distinct CDR3 sequences, 6.1% seen once. The sample comprised naive T cells sorted from blood. The origin of this receptor is a man aged 18 to 30 in good health. This chain uses TRBV10-3 with TRBJ2-7, with 7 bases aligning to TRBD1. CDR3 nucleotide sequence: TGTGCCATCAGGAAAGGGACAGTCGCCTACGAGCAGTACTTC. Amino acids: CAIRKGTVAYEQYF.